This TCR beta chain was sequenced during a study of OX40 agonist ivuxolimab in advanced cancers. V gave up 2 bases and J gave up 6 bases, with 17 bases separating them. The CDR3 sequence is 16 residues long. Germline CDR1 is WSHSY and CDR2 is SAAADI. This table comes from immunoSEQ multiplex PCR, and its TCRdb copy is limited to in-frame clones, with some not included. The sample comprises 35,000 to 45,000 clones, around four fifths of which are singletons, and about 2.5% rests with the top ten. The receptor was isolated from an adult with an advanced solid tumor such as melanoma, head and neck, liver or kidney cancer. The starting material was CD4+ or CD8+ T cells sorted from blood, obtained in a trial of the OX40 agonist ivuxolimab. J is TRBJ1-3 and V is TRBV10-2; no definite D call. CDR3 bases: TGCGCCAGCAGTGAGCCGCCTTCGGGGTACACAAACACCATATATTTT. It translates to CASSEPPSGYTNTIYF.